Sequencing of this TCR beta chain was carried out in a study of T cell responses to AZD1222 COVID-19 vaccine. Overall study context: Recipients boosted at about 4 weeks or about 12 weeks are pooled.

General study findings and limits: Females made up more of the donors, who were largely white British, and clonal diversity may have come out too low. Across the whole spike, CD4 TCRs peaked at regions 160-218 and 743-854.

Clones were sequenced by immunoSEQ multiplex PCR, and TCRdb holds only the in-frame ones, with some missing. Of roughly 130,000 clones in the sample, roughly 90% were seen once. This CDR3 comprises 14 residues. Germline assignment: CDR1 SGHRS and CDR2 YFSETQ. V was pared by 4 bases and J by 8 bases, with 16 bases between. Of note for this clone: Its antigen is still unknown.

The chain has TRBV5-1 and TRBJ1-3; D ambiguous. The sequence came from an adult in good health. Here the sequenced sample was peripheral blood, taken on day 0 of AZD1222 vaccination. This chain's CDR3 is CASSAYSVPHTIYF. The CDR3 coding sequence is TGCGCCAGCAGCGCATACTCGGTCCCGCACACCATATATTTT.